Given below is one T cell receptor beta chain in context. Its antigen is unknown. There are no base qualities to consult, and no much larger clone falls within one base. This entry comes from a study of cytomegalovirus exposure and HLA in healthy donors (TCRdb year 2017). Background for the entire study: According to an earlier analysis of a few hundred of the donors, about 179 million T cells yielded over 100 million unique TCR beta sequences and more than 250 Gb of sequence data. An early release that covered roughly 600 HLA-typed donors contained around 330 gigabases of sequencing data and about 93 million unique TCR sequences. Of the approximately 400 genotyped donors, approximately 83% fell in the genetic ancestry cluster associated with self-reported Caucasian donors. The study aimed to test whether cataloging public T cell receptors could reveal signatures of past pathogen exposure. Using immunosequencing, the study profiled T cell repertoires from around 670 subjects and related those repertoires to cytomegalovirus serostatus. Along with the roughly 670-subject first cohort, a separate validation cohort of some 130 different subjects was used. To predict cytomegalovirus infection status, the study combined high-throughput TCR immunosequencing, statistical association of individual TCRs with disease status, and machine learning. A later analysis re-analyzed previously published TCR beta repertoires from 666 donors and added high-resolution HLA genotyping to study TCR occurrence patterns. In the later analysis, no new phenotypic data were used to find candidate immune exposures; instead, reliance was placed on TCR beta sequences and their occurrence across donors. An earlier analysis of roughly 580 of the donors used high-throughput TCR beta sequencing to judge whether each TCR beta V gene segment behaved as functional or pseudogenic. Donor age, sex, ethnicity and CMV serostatus were compiled alongside the repertoire data. In a later genetic analysis, genome-wide SNP genotypes for about 65% of the 666 donors were used, and that subset was treated as a discovery cohort. All discovery cohort repertoires had been generated using a single sequencing platform. Both class I and class II loci were covered by HLA typing, at four-digit resolution. Typing coverage differed by locus: A, B, C, DRB1 and DQB1 were typed in roughly 629-630 donors, DQA1 in roughly 510, DPA1 in around 580, and DPB1 in 450 to 480. Four or five DR-DQ haplotypes were handled as single units for association and clustering because linkage in the cohort was strong. Across about 370 genotyped donors of the cohort, an average of about 200,000 unique TCR beta nucleotide sequences per donor were sequenced, and 15% to 20% of those sequences were non-productive.

Library preparation used the immunoSEQ multiplex PCR assay. The multiplex PCR relied on a mix of 60 forward primers for TCR Vbeta segments and 13 reverse primers for TCR Jbeta segments. The CDR3 region of rearranged TCR beta genes was amplified from genomic DNA by a multiplex PCR assay. Amplified TCR beta libraries were sequenced as 87-base-pair reads on the Illumina HiSeq System. In the authors' own workflow: A later analysis counted some 74 million unique TCR beta chains across the 690 or so repertoires, and some 11 million of these chains were shared by at least two donors. Raw reads were error-corrected and collapsed into unique sequences by a nearest-neighbor algorithm in which closely related sequences were merged to remove PCR and sequencing errors. To assign V, D and J gene segments, CDR3 sequences were aligned to IMGT reference sequences. For a sequence to be retained, at least a six-nucleotide match to both a V gene segment and a J gene segment was required. Rearrangements were called productive when the CDR3 lacked stop codons and stayed in frame with V and J; all others were non-productive. Following IMGT convention, CDR3 was defined as the stretch from the second conserved V-encoded cysteine up to the conserved J-encoded phenylalanine. The earlier analysis of approximately 500 of the donors excluded sequences that lacked an unambiguous match to a single V gene segment. In an earlier analysis of some 590 of the donors, V segments were called functional above 56.7% productive rearrangements and were called segregating when the between-donor standard deviation exceeded 5%. A statistical classification framework was built for diagnosing cytomegalovirus status from the catalog of TCR beta chain sequences. V and J gene assignment, in a later analysis, came from comparing TCR nucleotide sequences with IMGT/GENE-DB human TR gene sequences. The TCRdist pipeline was used in a later analysis to assign CDR3 sequences and most-parsimonious VDJ recombination scenarios. In a later analysis, each TCR beta chain was defined by its CDR3 amino acid sequence together with its V-gene family, and reads lacking a unique V-gene family were excluded. A later analysis removed 500 to 600 highly shared, low-generation-probability nucleotide sequences to deal with suspected cross-contamination and a sequencing artifact. In a later analysis, a clonal expansion index was calculated for each public chain from normalized within-repertoire ranks of inferred template counts. A later analysis computed generation probabilities with a VDJ recombination model fitted to out-of-frame rearrangements, and checked the results against IGoR. In a later analysis, TCR-TCR, TCR-HLA and TCR-CMV co-occurrence was scored with hypergeometric tests, and a repertoire-size bias correction was applied to TCR pairs. False discovery rates were estimated in a later analysis by permuting HLA or CMV assignments 20 times. In a later analysis, co-occurring TCRs were grouped using DBSCAN, and TCRdist sequence similarity was added for clustering within HLA-allele-positive subsets. For co-occurrence clustering, repertoires with fewer than 30,000 or more than 120,000 public chains were excluded, along with roughly 5 repertoires with anomalous nucleotide sharing. This immuneACCESS table, as held by TCRdb, lists in-frame sequences with V and J called but not all clones. Of the missing ones, under half trace to an unresolved V gene in checked studies; the others have no known cause. The DNA was the basis for D and trimming; V, J and clone size are from that table. For this sample the table gives 200,000 or so clones, of which around 83% were detected only once. The leading ten clones occupy under 7.5% of the sample.

The cohort comprised 670 or so healthy bone marrow donors. At the time of sampling, every cohort member was nominally healthy, though immune exposures that went unrecorded were likely present. The donor tested CMV seropositive, placing the donor among the roughly 270 seropositive members of the cohort. A peripheral blood sample was collected from each donor, and TCR beta sequencing was performed on peripheral blood mononuclear cells. Genomic DNA extraction from the blood cell samples was performed with the Qiagen DNeasy Blood Extraction Kit. CDR3 length: 15 amino acids, cysteine to phenylalanine. The DNA shown is the 45-base CDR3, in frame from base 1. V lost 10 bases and J lost 0 bases; the stretch between them is 16 bases long. Reading the germline V gene (reference sequence) gives CDR1 LNHDA and CDR2 SQIVND. Results and caveats for the whole study, not just this receptor: In a later genetic analysis, fewer N-insertions in productive TCRs were reported among donors in an Asian-associated ancestry cluster than the roughly 700-donor mean. According to the authors, the approach could potentially be generalized to other disease states and immunological phenotypes. In vitro tests confirmed that a few of the cytomegalovirus-associated TCR beta chains recognize cytomegalovirus antigens. A further reported finding was that TCR beta sequences accurately predicted the HLA-A and HLA-B alleles for most subjects in the first cohort. Some 15 rarely observed V segments, including chromosome 9 orphons, were excluded from the earlier analysis of several hundred of the donors because counts were too low. In a later analysis, HLA-associated TCR beta chains showed more clonal expansion and lower generation probabilities than non-associated chains that were equally common. In the study, approximately 150 TCR beta chains were listed as associated with cytomegalovirus. In a later analysis, several top co-occurrence clusters were reported to appear linked to parvovirus B19, influenza, CMV and Epstein-Barr virus. Strong co-occurrence of HLA alleles, especially DR and DQ, made assigning TCR associations to individual alleles difficult. The presence/absence analyses assumed that sequencing depth was roughly uniform across donors, and that assumption may not be true. An earlier analysis of 587 of the donors showed that most TCR beta V segments appeared in productive rearrangements either about 87% or about 30% of the time, which broadly matched IMGT annotations. At a false discovery rate of 0.05, a later analysis linked some 18,000 TCR beta sequences to specific HLA alleles. In a later analysis, TCR association rates were found to vary across HLA loci, with the most associated TCRs seen for DRB1 alleles and the fewest for HLA-C alleles. Most TCR sequences were seen in very few donors, while some public TCRs were found in many individuals. A cluster of highly shared sequence variants was judged likely to represent a technical artifact of the sequencing pipeline. Cytomegalovirus status was reported to be diagnosed by the classifier with high specificity and sensitivity in both the original and validation cohorts. HLA typing was unavailable for some donors at each locus, so association tests used only the typed subset. The 87-base-pair reads could not distinguish some IMGT-functional V segments, including TRBV6-2 and TRBV6-3, so those segments were excluded. According to a later analysis, most CMV-associated TCR beta chains appeared to be HLA-restricted, and the HLA associations seemed to be driven largely by CMV exposure. Immune exposure information for the cohort was limited to CMV serostatus. In a later genetic analysis, a missense DCLRE1C variant was associated with V-gene and J-gene trimming of TCR beta chains, and the association was replicated in an independent cohort. Correlated functional status among segregating V segments might reflect linkage disequilibrium, but an unknown experimental factor could not be ruled out. The cohort was sequenced for TCR beta chains only, and without alpha or paired-chain data the features that could be detected were limited.

Sequencing input: PBMCs. The receptor's source is a woman in her forties or fifties in good health and CMV-seropositive. This chain joins TRBV19 to TRBJ1-5, with an unclear D gene assignment. The CDR3 protein: CATREQPYSNQPQHF. Here is the DNA: TGTGCCACTAGAGAACAGCCTTATAGCAATCAGCCCCAGCATTTT.